A single sample gave rise to the 20 T cell receptor beta chains below, sequenced in a study of Graves' ophthalmopathy and Graves' hyperthyroidism. The authors amplified TCR beta CDR3 regions from RNA transcripts. The library came from an HTBI-primed first-round RT-PCR and a second-round multiplex PCR. TCRdb reanalysed the multiplex PCR reads using MiXCR and keeps one entry per CDR3 protein. The repertoire has about 740,000 distinct CDR3 sequences, 40% of them found once; the top ten carry 44%. Sequencing was done on a sample of peripheral blood. These receptors all stem from an adult man with Graves' ophthalmopathy.

In regard to this clonotype: A single base separates this from a much larger clone, so it may be a read error. CDR3 loop: CAISRGGNTGAFF. The DNA of the CDR3 is TGTGCCATCAGTCGAGGTGGGAACACTGGAGCTTTCTTT. This chain connects TRBV10-3 to TRBJ1-1; D gene ambiguous. CDR3 length: 13 residues. CDR1 and CDR2 from the germline V gene are ENHRY and SYGVKD.

In this sample, this clonotype turned up many times. CDR3 DNA sequence: TGTGCCACCAGTGATTTGATATTCTCATTTGGACAGGGGCGGCACACTGAAGCTTTCTTT. It encodes CATSDLIFSFGQGRHTEAFF. The chain uses TRBV24-1 and TRBJ1-1; 9 bases are a match to TRBD1. J lost 3 bases, V lost 0 bases, and 16 bases had no gene match. The CDR3 contains 20 residues. Germline V gene data show CDR1 as KGHDR and CDR2 as SFDVKD.

CDR3 sequence: CASSLMGSTVEGGELFF. DNA for the CDR3: TGTGCCAGCAGCTTAATGGGTTCGACGGTCGAGGGCGGGGAGCTGTTTTTT. The genes are TRBV7-3 and TRBJ2-2; tentatively, D is TRBD2 (5 bases). Germline CDR1 reads SGHTA; CDR2 reads FQGTGA. Trimming left V 1 base short and J 7 bases short, with 19 bases between. This CDR3 contains 17 residues.

V usage is TRBV12-5 and J usage is TRBJ2-2, with TRBD1 identical over 9 bases. V lost 6 bases, J lost 5 bases, and 10 bases stayed unmatched. Germline loops: CDR1 LGHNT, CDR2 FRNRAP. The CDR3 contains 16 residues. The chain's CDR3 is CASGNTRDRATGELFF. CDR3 sequence (DNA): TGTGCTAGTGGCAACACCCGGGACAGGGCGACCGGGGAGCTGTTTTTT.

This chain joins TRBV24-1 and TRBJ2-5; 11 bases are shared with TRBD2. The J call could be wrong; TRBJ2-1 is a better fit for the DNA end. This CDR3 contains 13 residues. From germline, CDR1 is KGHDR and CDR2 SFDVKD. CDR3 bases: TGTGCCAGCGGGACTAGCGGCTACAATGAGCAGTTCTTC. Translating it yields CASGTSGYNEQFF.

This clonotype came up many times. The rearrangement uses TRBV2 and TRBJ1-5; no clear D gene. This CDR3 is 13 amino acids long. Germline CDR1 reads SNHLY; CDR2 reads FYNNEI. V dropped 7 bases and J dropped 3 bases, with 10 bases sitting between them. The CDR3 protein is CASTKGLNQPQHF. DNA of the CDR3: TGTGCCAGCACCAAAGGCCTCAATCAGCCCCAGCATTTT.

This clonotype has only a few counts. The junction departs from the called germline gene at one end, perhaps through a read error. The V call is TRBV10-3, the J call TRBJ1-5, with no clear D. CDR3 length equals 16 residues. Germline lookup yields CDR1 ENHRY and CDR2 SYGVKD. The CDR3 DNA sequence: TGTGCCAGCAGTGACTTCAGGATTTTTAGCAATCAGCCCCAGCATTTT. Residues: CASSDFRIFSNQPQHF.

There are many counts of this clonotype. The chain combines TRBV6-5 with TRBJ1-1; D unclear. In germline, CDR1 is MNHEY, CDR2 SVGAGI. The V and J ends lost 0 bases and 1 base respectively, with 3 bases between them. This CDR3 has 13 residues. The CDR3 sequence: CASSYSENTEAFF. The DNA of the CDR3 is TGTGCCAGCAGTTACTCTGAGAACACTGAAGCTTTCTTT.

This clonotype was counted many times. This chain uses TRBV7-9 with TRBJ1-2; TRBD1 is a possible D gene (5 bases). Deletions cut 0 bases from V and 4 bases from J, with 12 bases between. The length of the CDR3 is 15 residues. Germline lookup yields CDR1 SEHNR and CDR2 FQNEAQ (reference sequence). The DNA for the CDR3 is TGTGCCAGCAGCTTAGCCGAGGGGCTGGGCTATGGCTACACCTTC. The encoded protein is CASSLAEGLGYGYTF.

V is TRBV28 and J is TRBJ2-7; a weak D match, TRBD1 (6 bases). With 6 bases removed from V and 3 bases from J, the gap between germline ends came to 12 bases. Looked up from germline, CDR1 is MDHEN and CDR2 is SYDVKM. This CDR3 comprises 13 residues. CDR3 region: CASRRQGNYEQYF. CDR3 DNA: TGTGCCAGCAGGCGGCAGGGGAACTACGAGCAGTACTTC.

The chain links TRBV7-9 to TRBJ1-1; the D gene is possibly TRBD1 (5 bases). The V end was cut by 6 bases, the J end by 3 bases, with 17 bases between. The CDR3 runs to 15 residues. The germline gives CDR1 SEHNR, CDR2 FQNEAQ (reference sequence). The CDR3 reads CASSSSPLGDTEAFF. In nucleotides, the CDR3 is TGTGCCAGCAGTTCGTCGCCCCTGGGGGACACTGAAGCTTTCTTT.

As for this clonotype: A read error may explain this, as a much larger clone is one base away. This CDR3 reads CASGLASGPLHF. The DNA for the CDR3 is TGTGCCAGCGGCTTAGCGTCAGGGCCCCTCCACTTT. The chain links TRBV7-9 to TRBJ1-6, with a weak D call TRBD1 (5 bases). The germline gives CDR1 SEHNR, CDR2 FQNEAQ (reference sequence). The CDR3 is made up of 12 amino acids.

The chain couples TRBV7-2 to TRBJ2-7; D not resolved. The ends were cut back, 7 bases at V and 6 bases at J, with 22 bases in the middle. Germline V gene sequence: CDR1 SGHTA, CDR2 FQGNSA. CDR3 size: 15 residues. CDR3 region: CASIASGVRVREQYF. CDR3 sequence (DNA): TGTGCCAGCATCGCCAGTGGGGTCCGGGTTCGCGAGCAGTACTTC.

This clonotype was counted between two and nine times. CDR3 DNA: TGTGCCAGCAGCCAGGCAGGGATCGAGCAGTACTTC. Protein product: CASSQAGIEQYF. The chain combines TRBV7-9 with TRBJ2-7; perhaps TRBD1 as D (5 bases). CDR1 is SEHNR and CDR2 is FQNEAQ in the germline V gene (reference sequence). The CDR3 consists of 12 residues. Trimming left V 5 bases short and J 6 bases short, with 11 bases between.

This chain's CDR3 is CAISEQMGGYTF. The CDR3 DNA follows: TGTGCCATCAGTGAACAGATGGGGGGCTACACCTTC. The V and J genes are TRBV10-3 and TRBJ1-2; D is uncertain. Germline lookup yields CDR1 ENHRY and CDR2 SYGVKD. V was clipped by 3 bases and J by 8 bases, with 10 bases between them. The CDR3 loop spans 12 amino acids.

As to this clonotype: A read error may be the cause here, since a much bigger clone is one base away. V and J are TRBV7-2 and TRBJ2-5; a possible D gene is TRBD2 (6 bases). CDR3 length: 15 residues. Germline assignment: CDR1 SGHTA and CDR2 FQGNSA. CDR3 loop: CASGAGTPPVETKYF. The CDR3 DNA follows: TGTGCCAGTGGGGCCGGGACTCCCCCTGTGGAGACCAAGTACTTC. The whole variable domain, filled in from reference TRBV7-2 and TRBJ2-5, reads GAGVSQSPSNKVTEKGKDVELRCDPISGHTALYWYRQSLGQGLEFLIYFQGNSAPDKSGLPSDRFSAERTGGSVSTLTIQRTQQEDSAVYLCASGAGTPPVETKYFGPGTRLLVL.

This clonotype occurred many times. The rearrangement uses TRBV25-1 and TRBJ2-7; the D gene is possibly TRBD2 (6 bases). Germline CDR1 is MGHDK and CDR2 is SYGVNS. The CDR3 consists of 16 residues. Trimming shortened V by 1 base and J by 4 bases, and 17 bases separated the two germline ends. CDR3 in amino acids: CASSEWGTSLEYEQYF. Written as DNA, the CDR3 is TGTGCCAGCAGTGAATGGGGTACTAGCCTTGAGTACGAGCAGTACTTC.

The V gene is TRBV5-5, the J gene TRBJ1-2; D is ambiguous. Germline-derived CDR1 and CDR2 are SGHKS and YYEKEE (reference sequence). Deletions cut 3 bases from V and 0 bases from J, with 3 bases between. There are 12 residues in the CDR3. The CDR3 sequence is CASSWSNYGYTF. The CDR3 nucleotides are TGTGCCAGCAGCTGGTCTAACTATGGCTACACCTTC.

Concerning this clonotype: The germline gene is not matched at one end of the junction; a read error may be the cause. The CDR3 sequence is CASSYSGDPTNEKLFF. The CDR3 region has the DNA TGTGCCAGCAGTTACTCGGGCGACCCAACTAATGAAAAACTGTTTTTT. The chain recombines TRBV10-3 with TRBJ1-4; D is uncertain. The CDR3 is made up of 16 amino acids. Germline CDR1 is ENHRY and CDR2 is SYGVKD.

The genes are TRBV19 and TRBJ2-7, with 8 positions matching TRBD2. The germline V gene encodes CDR1 LNHDA and CDR2 SQIVND (reference sequence). There are 15 residues in the CDR3. V gave up 4 bases and J gave up 2 bases; unmatched junction bases: 7. CDR3 coding DNA: TGTGCCAGTAGTAGGAGCGGGGGCCTTACCTACGAGCAGTACTTC. Translating gives CASSRSGGLTYEQYF. Combining the CDR3 with reference TRBV19 and TRBJ2-7 gives the whole variable domain DGGITQSPKYLFRKEGQNVTLSCEQNLNHDAMYWYRQDPGQGLRLIYYSQIVNDFQKGDIAEGYSVSREKKESFPLTVTSAQKNPTAFYLCASSRSGGLTYEQYFGPGTRLTVT.